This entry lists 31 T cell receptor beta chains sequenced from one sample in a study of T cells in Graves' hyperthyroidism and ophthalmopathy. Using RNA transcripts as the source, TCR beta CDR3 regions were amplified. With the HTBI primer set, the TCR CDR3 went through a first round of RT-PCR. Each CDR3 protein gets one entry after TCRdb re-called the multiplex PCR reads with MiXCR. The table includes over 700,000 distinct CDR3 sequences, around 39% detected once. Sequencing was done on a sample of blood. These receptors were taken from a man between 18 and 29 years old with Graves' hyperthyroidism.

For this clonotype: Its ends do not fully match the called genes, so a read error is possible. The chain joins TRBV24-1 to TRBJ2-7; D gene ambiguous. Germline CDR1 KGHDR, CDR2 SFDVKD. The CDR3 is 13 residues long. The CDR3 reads CATGETDTSEQYF. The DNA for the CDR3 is TGTGCCACCGGTGAGACGGATACCTCAGAGCAGTACTTC.

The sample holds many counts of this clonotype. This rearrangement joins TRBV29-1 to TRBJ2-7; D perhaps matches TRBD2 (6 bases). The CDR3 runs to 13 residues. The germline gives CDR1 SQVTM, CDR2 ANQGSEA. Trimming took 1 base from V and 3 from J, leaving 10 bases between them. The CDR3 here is CSVEGTTIYEQYF. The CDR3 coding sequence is TGCAGCGTTGAAGGGACTACGATCTACGAGCAGTACTTC.

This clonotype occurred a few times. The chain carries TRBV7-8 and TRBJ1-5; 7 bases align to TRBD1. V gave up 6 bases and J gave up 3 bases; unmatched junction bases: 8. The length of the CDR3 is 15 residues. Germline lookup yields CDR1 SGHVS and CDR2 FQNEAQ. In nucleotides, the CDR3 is TGTGCCAGCAGGCCTGACAGGGCTACCAATCAGCCCCAGCATTTT. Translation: CASRPDRATNQPQHF.

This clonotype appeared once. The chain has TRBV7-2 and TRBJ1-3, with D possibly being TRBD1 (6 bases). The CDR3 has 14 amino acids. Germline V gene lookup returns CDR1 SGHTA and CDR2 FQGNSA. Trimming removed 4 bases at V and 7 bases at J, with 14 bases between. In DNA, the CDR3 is TGTGCCAGCAGCTCCCACAGGGCAGGGAACACCATATATTTT. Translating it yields CASSSHRAGNTIYF. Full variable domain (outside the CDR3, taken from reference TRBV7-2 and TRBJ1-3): GAGVSQSPSNKVTEKGKDVELRCDPISGHTALYWYRQSLGQGLEFLIYFQGNSAPDKSGLPSDRFSAERTGGSVSTLTIQRTQQEDSAVYLCASSSHRAGNTIYFGEGSWLTVV.

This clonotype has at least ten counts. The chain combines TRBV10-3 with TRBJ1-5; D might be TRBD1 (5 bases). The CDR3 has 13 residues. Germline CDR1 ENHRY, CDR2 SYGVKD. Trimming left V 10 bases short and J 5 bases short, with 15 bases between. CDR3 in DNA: TGTGCCACCTCCGACAGCCAGTATCAGCCCCAGCATTTT. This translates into CATSDSQYQPQHF.

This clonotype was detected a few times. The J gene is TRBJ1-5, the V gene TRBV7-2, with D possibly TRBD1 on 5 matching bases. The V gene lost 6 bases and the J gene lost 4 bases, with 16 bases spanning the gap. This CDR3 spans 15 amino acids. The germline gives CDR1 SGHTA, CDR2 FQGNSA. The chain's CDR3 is CASRGGFELNQPQHF. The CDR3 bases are TGTGCCAGCAGGGGGGGGTTTGAGCTAAATCAGCCCCAGCATTTT.

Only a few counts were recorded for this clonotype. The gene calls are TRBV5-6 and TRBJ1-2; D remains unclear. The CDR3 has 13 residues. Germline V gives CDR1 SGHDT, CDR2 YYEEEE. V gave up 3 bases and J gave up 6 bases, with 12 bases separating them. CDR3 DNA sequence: TGTGCCAGCAGCTCAGGAGCCCGGGATGGCTACACCTTC. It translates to CASSSGARDGYTF.

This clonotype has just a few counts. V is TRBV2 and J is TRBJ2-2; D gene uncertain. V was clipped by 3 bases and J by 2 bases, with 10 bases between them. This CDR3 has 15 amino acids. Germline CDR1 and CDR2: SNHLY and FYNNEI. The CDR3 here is CASSEQGINTGELFF. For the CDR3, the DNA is TGTGCCAGCAGTGAGCAAGGGATCAACACCGGGGAGCTGTTTTTT.

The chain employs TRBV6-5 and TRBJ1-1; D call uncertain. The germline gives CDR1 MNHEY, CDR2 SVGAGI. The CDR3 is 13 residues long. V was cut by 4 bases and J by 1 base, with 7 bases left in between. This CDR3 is CASSWLANTEAFF. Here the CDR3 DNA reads TGTGCCAGCAGTTGGCTCGCGAACACTGAAGCTTTCTTT.

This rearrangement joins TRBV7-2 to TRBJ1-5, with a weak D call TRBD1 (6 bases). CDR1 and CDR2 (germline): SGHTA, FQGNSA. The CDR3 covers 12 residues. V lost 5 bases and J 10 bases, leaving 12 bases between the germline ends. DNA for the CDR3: TGTGCCAGCAGCGTCAGGGGAACCCCCCAGCATTTT. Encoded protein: CASSVRGTPQHF. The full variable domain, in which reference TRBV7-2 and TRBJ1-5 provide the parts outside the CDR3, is GAGVSQSPSNKVTEKGKDVELRCDPISGHTALYWYRQSLGQGLEFLIYFQGNSAPDKSGLPSDRFSAERTGGSVSTLTIQRTQQEDSAVYLCASSVRGTPQHFGDGTRLSIL.

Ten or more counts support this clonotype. The CDR3 is CASSLSGSPYEQYF. Here the CDR3 DNA reads TGTGCCAGTAGCTTAAGCGGGAGCCCCTACGAGCAGTACTTC. The rearrangement joins TRBV19 to TRBJ2-7; 8 nucleotides agree with TRBD2. The CDR3 consists of 14 residues. J lost 2 bases, V lost 6 bases, and 6 bases had no gene match. Germline CDR1 LNHDA, CDR2 SQIVND (reference sequence). Combining the CDR3 with reference TRBV19 and TRBJ2-7 gives the whole variable domain DGGITQSPKYLFRKEGQNVTLSCEQNLNHDAMYWYRQDPGQGLRLIYYSQIVNDFQKGDIAEGYSVSREKKESFPLTVTSAQKNPTAFYLCASSLSGSPYEQYFGPGTRLTVT.

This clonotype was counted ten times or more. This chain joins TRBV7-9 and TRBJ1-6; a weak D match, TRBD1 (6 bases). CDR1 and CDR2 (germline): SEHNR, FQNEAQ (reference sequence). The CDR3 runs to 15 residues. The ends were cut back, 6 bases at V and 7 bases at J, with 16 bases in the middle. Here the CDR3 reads CASSYHRVGNSPLHF. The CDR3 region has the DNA TGTGCCAGCAGTTACCACAGGGTTGGAAATTCACCCCTCCACTTT.

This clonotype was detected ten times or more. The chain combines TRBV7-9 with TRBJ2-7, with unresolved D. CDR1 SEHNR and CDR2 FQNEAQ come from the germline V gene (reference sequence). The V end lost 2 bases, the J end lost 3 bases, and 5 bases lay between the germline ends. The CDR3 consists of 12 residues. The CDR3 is CASSLNLYEQYF. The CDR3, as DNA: TGTGCCAGCAGCTTAAATCTCTACGAGCAGTACTTC.

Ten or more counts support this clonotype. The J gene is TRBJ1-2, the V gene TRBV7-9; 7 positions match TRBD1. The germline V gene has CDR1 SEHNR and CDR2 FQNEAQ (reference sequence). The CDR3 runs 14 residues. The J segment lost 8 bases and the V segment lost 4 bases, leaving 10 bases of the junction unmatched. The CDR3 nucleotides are TGTGCCAGCAGCTCCGCGGCGACAGGGCCCGGCTACACCTTC. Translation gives CASSSAATGPGYTF. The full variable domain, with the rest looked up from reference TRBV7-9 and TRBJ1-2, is DTGVSQNPRHKITKRGQNVTFRCDPISEHNRLYWYRQTLGQGPEFLTYFQNEAQLEKSRLLSDRFSAERPKGSFSTLEIQRTEQGDSAMYLCASSSAATGPGYTFGSGTRLTVV.

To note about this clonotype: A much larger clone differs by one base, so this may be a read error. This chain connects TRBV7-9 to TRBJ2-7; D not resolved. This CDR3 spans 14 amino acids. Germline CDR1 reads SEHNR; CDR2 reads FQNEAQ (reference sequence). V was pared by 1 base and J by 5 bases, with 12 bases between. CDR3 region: CASSLGGTPHEQYF. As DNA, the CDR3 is TGTGCCAGCAGCTTAGGCGGCACACCCCACGAGCAGTACTTC. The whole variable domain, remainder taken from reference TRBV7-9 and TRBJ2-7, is DTGVSQNPRHKITKRGQNVTFRCDPISEHNRLYWYRQTLGQGPEFLTYFQNEAQLEKSRLLSDRFSAERPKGSFSTLEIQRTEQGDSAMYLCASSLGGTPHEQYFGPGTRLTVT.

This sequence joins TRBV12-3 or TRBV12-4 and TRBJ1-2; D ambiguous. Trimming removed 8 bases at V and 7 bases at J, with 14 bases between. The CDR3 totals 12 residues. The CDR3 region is CASGEARGGYTF. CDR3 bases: TGTGCCAGCGGTGAAGCGCGGGGTGGCTACACCTTC.

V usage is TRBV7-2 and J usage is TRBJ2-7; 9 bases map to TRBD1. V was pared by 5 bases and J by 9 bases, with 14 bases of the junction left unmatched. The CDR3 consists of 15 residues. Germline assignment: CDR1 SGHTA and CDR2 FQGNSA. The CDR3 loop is CASSPGTGSSEGQYF. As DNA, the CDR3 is TGTGCCAGCAGCCCCGGGACAGGGAGTTCCGAGGGGCAGTACTTC.

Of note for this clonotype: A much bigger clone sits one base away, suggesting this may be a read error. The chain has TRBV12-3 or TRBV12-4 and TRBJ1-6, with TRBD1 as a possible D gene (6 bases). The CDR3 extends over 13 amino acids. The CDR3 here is CASSSGFGTPPHF. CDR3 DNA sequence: TGTGCCAGCAGTTCGGGCTTCGGGACACCCCCCCACTTT.

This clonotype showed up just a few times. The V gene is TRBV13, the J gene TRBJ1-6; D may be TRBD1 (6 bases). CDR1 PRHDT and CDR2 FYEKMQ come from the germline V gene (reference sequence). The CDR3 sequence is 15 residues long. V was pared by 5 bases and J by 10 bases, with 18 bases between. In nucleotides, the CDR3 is TGTGCCAGCAGCAAGGGGGATGAGGGCTCGTCACCCCTCCACTTT. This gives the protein CASSKGDEGSSPLHF.

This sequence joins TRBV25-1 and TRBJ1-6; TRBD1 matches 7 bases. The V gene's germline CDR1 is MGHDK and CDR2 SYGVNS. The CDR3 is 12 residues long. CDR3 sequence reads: CARQGGNSPLHF. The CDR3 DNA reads TGTGCAAGACAGGGAGGTAATTCACCCCTCCACTTT.

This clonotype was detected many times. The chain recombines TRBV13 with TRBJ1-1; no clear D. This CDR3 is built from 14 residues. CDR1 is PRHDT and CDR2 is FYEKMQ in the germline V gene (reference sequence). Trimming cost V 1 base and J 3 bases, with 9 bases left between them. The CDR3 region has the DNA TGTGCCAGCAGCTTAGAGGGTGGTGACACTGAAGCTTTCTTT. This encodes CASSLEGGDTEAFF.

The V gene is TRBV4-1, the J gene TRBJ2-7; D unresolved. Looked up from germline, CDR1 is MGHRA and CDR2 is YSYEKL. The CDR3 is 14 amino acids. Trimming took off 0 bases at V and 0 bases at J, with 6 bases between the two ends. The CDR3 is CASSQEQFSYEQYF. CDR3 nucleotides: TGCGCCAGCAGCCAAGAACAGTTCTCCTACGAGCAGTACTTC.

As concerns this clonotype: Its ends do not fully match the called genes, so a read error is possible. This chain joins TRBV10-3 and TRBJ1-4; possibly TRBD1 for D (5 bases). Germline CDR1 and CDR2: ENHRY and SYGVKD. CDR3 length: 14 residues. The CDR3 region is CASSEQGRKEKLFF. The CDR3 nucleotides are TGTGCCAGCAGTGAGCAGGGCCGGAAGGAAAAACTGTTTTTT.

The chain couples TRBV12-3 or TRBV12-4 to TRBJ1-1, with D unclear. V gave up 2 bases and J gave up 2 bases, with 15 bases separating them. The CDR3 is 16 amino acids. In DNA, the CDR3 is TGTGCCAGCAGTTTATCGGGCACAACGGGCAACACTGAAGCTTTCTTT. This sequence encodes CASSLSGTTGNTEAFF.

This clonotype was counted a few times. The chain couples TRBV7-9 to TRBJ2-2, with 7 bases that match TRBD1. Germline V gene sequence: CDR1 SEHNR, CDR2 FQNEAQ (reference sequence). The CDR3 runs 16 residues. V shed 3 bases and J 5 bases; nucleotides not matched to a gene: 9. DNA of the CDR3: TGTGCCAGCAGCTTCCCTCGGGACAGTCCTACCGGGGAGCTGTTTTTT. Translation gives CASSFPRDSPTGELFF.

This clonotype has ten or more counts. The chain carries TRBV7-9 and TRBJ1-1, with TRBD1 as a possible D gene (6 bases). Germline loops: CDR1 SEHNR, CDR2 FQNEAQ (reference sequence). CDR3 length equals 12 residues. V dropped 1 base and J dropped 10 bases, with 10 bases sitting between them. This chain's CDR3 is CASSLVGHRAFF. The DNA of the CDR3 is TGTGCCAGCAGCTTAGTGGGACACAGAGCTTTCTTT.

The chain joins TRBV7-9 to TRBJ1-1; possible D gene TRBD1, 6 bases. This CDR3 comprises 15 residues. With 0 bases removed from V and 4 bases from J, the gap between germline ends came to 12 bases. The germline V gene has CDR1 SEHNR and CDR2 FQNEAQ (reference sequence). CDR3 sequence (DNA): TGTGCCAGCAGCTTAGCGCTGGCAGGGGTCACTGAAGCTTTCTTT. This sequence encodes CASSLALAGVTEAFF.

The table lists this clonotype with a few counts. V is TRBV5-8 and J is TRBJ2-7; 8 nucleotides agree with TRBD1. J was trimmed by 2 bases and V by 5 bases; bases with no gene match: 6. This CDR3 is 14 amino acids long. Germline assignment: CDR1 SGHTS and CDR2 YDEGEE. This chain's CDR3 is CASSYRTGPYEQYF. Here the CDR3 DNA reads TGTGCCAGCAGTTACAGGACAGGGCCCTACGAGCAGTACTTC.

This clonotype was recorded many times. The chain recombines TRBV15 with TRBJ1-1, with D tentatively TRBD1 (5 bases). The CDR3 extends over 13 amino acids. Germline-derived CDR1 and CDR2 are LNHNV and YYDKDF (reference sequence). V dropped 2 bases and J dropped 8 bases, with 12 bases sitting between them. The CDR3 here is CATSRNGAGEAFF. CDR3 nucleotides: TGTGCCACCAGCAGAAACGGGGCGGGCGAAGCTTTCTTT.

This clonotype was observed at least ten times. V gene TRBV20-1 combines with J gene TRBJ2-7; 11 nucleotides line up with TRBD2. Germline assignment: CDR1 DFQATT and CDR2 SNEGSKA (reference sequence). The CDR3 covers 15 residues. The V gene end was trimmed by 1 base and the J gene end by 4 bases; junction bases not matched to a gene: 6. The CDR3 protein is CSARGTSGSPYEQYF. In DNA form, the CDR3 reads TGCAGTGCTAGAGGTACTAGCGGGAGCCCTTACGAGCAGTACTTC.

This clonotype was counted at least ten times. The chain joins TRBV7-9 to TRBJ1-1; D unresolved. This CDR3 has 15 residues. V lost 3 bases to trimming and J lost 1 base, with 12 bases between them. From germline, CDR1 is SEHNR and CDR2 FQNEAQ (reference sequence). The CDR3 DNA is TGTGCCAGCAGCTTGATCGTCCATGGGAACACTGAAGCTTTCTTT. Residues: CASSLIVHGNTEAFF.